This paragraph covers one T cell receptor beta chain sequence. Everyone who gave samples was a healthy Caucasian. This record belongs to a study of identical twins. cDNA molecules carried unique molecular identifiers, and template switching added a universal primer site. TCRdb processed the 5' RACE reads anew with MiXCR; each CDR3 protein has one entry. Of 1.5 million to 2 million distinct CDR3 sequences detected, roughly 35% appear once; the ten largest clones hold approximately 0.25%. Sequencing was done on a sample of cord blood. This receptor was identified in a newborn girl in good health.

In DNA, the CDR3 is TGTGCCAGCAGTTTACCGTGGAGAGCAGATACGCAGTATTTT. Its translation is CASSLPWRADTQYF. V is TRBV12-3 or TRBV12-4 and J is TRBJ2-3; D is uncertain. Trimming stripped 2 bases from V and 4 bases from J, with 10 bases between. The CDR3 runs 14 residues.